This TCR beta chain was sequenced for a study of T cell repertoires in cytomegalovirus infection. At the level of the study: Both a matching HLA type and CMV infection were indicated by public TCR beta signatures.

Comments on this clonotype: Its antigen is currently unknown.

Points from the study as a whole: HLA-C-restricted TCR beta clonotypes specific for CMV led the ex vivo response.

This CDR3 has 12 amino acids. CDR1 and CDR2 (germline): MNHEY, SMNVEV (reference sequence). The V gene lost 0 bases and the J gene lost 4 bases, with 4 bases spanning the gap. MiXCR, applied by TCRdb to the reads, yields one record per CDR3 protein. The repertoire holds 85,000 to 120,000 distinct CDR3 sequences, with approximately 15% as singletons. The chain has TRBV27 and TRBJ2-7, with D uncertain. The sequence was obtained from a human donor in good health (CMV status not recorded). Some clones in this sample may be carry-over from other donors' samples. Sample: PBMCs. The DNA of the CDR3 is TGTGCCAGCAGTTTATCAGGATACGAGCAGTACTTC. It specifies CASSLSGYEQYF.